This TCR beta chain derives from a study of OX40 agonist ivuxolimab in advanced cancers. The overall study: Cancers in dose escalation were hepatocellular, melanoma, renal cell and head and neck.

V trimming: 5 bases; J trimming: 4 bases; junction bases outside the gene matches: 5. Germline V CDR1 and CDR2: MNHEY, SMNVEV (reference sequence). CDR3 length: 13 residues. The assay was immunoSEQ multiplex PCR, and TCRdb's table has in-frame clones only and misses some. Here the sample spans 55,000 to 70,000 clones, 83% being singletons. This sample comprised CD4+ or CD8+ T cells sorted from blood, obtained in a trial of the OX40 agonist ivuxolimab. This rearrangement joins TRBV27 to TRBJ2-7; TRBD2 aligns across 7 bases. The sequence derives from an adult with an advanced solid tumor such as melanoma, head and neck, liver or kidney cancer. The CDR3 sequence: CASSGGGWYEQYF. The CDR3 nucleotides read TGTGCCAGCAGTGGGGGGGGATGGTACGAGCAGTACTTC.